The TCR beta chain described here comes from a study of CD8+ T cells in alopecia areata. In each case, RNA was isolated and then reverse transcribed into cDNA as the sequencing template. TCRdb's table, derived via immunoSEQ multiplex PCR, lists solely in-frame clones and lacks some. Seen here are 35,000 to 45,000 clones, roughly 89% observed once, and the top ten hold 15% to 20%. The CDR3 length is 14 residues. Trimming removed 5 bases from V and 6 bases from J, with 14 bases in between. The germline CDR1 and CDR2 sequences are SGHTA and FQGNSA. Treatment indicated: oral pan-JAK inhibitor, 5-10 mg twice daily.

The input for sequencing was CD8+ T cells sorted from blood, taken at week 24, from a patient treated with tofacitinib. The sequence was obtained from a human donor with alopecia areata. The chain recombines TRBV7-2 with TRBJ2-1; D call uncertain. In DNA form, the CDR3 reads TGTGCCAGCAGCCTCGCCGACTCTTCCAATGAGCAGTTCTTC. Residues: CASSLADSSNEQFF. The variable domain in full, with the rest retrieved from reference TRBV7-2 and TRBJ2-1, is GAGVSQSPSNKVTEKGKDVELRCDPISGHTALYWYRQSLGQGLEFLIYFQGNSAPDKSGLPSDRFSAERTGGSVSTLTIQRTQQEDSAVYLCASSLADSSNEQFFGPGTRLTVL.